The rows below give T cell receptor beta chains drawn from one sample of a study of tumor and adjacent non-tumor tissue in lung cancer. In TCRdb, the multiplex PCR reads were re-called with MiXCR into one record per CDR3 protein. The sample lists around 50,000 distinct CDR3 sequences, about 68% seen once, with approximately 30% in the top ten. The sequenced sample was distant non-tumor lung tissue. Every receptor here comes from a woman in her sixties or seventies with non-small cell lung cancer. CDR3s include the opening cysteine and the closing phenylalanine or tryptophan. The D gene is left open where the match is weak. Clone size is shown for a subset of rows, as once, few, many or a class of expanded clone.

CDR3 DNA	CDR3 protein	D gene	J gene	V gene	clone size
TGCAGCGTTGGGGGCGTAAGCAAAGAGACCCAGTACTTC	CSVGGVSKETQYF	.	TRBJ2-5	TRBV29-1	many
TGTGCCTGGAGTAAGGGGGGACAGGGGGCAGGTCAGCCCCAGCATTTT	CAWSKGGQGAGQPQHF	TRBD1	TRBJ1-5	TRBV30	many
TGCAGCGTTGGTGCTTCTTACGACGCTAAAGCTTTCTTT	CSVGASYDAKAFF	.	TRBJ1-1	TRBV29-1	.
TGTAGCAGCAGCTTGGCCTTGACTAGCGGAACCTACGAGCAGTACTTC	CSSSLALTSGTYEQYF	TRBD2	TRBJ2-7	TRBV5-4	.
TGCAGTACTACTACCGGGACAGGGAGCAATGGCTACACCTTC	CSTTTGTGSNGYTF	TRBD1	TRBJ1-2	TRBV20-1	once
TGTGCCAGCAGTCCTACAGGGGGCACGCAGTATTTT	CASSPTGGTQYF	TRBD1	TRBJ2-3	TRBV6-6	many
TGTGCCAGCAATTACTCGTTTATGAACACAGATATGCGGTATTTT	CASNYSFMNTDMRYF	.	TRBJ2-3	TRBV6-5	.
TGTGCCAGCAGTGCAAGGGGGCGGAGCACAGATATGCAGTATTTC	CASSARGRSTDMQYF	TRBD1	TRBJ2-3	TRBV5-4	.
TGTGCCAGCAGGTTACAGGGGTTCGCTAGCACAGATACGCAGTATTTT	CASRLQGFASTDTQYF	TRBD1	TRBJ2-3	TRBV7-8	many
TGCAGTGCCCGGAGCGGGAGAGGTATCAATGAGCAGTTCTTC	CSARSGRGINEQFF	TRBD2	TRBJ2-1	TRBV20-1	.
TGTGTCAGCAGTGCCTCGAGCAGTGTTAGTGAAGCTTTCTTT	CVSSASSSVSEAFF	.	TRBJ1-1	TRBV6-5	.
TGTTCCAGCAGCATATTTTCGGACACTGAAGCTTTCTTT	CSSSIFSDTEAFF	.	TRBJ1-1	TRBV5-6	.
TGCGCCAGCAGCCAAGTTTTCGGACCTCCATCCCCCAATGAGCAGTTCTTC	CASSQVFGPPSPNEQFF	.	TRBJ2-1	TRBV4-1	many
TGTGCCAGCAGCTCGTGGGGCACTAGCGGGAGGAATGAGCAGTTCTTC	CASSSWGTSGRNEQFF	TRBD2	TRBJ2-1	TRBV7-3	few
TGTGCCACCAGTGACTCGGATGTAGGCGGCACTGAAGCTTTCTTT	CATSDSDVGGTEAFF	.	TRBJ1-1	TRBV24-1	.
TGTGCCAGCCTGGCCAGCGGAGCCAGCACAGATACGCAGTATTTT	CASLASGASTDTQYF	.	TRBJ2-3	TRBV7-8	many
TGCAACGTTGAACCTGCAAACTCCTATGACTACACCTTC	CNVEPANSYDYTF	.	TRBJ1-2	TRBV29-1	.
TGTGCTAGCACTTCCGGGACAGGGGTTGTCGATACGCAGTATTTT	CASTSGTGVVDTQYF	TRBD1	TRBJ2-3	TRBV12-3/TRBV12-4	once
TGTGCCAGCAGCTTTACCCGACAGGGACTAGTATCAACTAATGAAAAACTGTTTTTT	CASSFTRQGLVSTNEKLFF	TRBD1	TRBJ1-4	TRBV28	medium-sized
TGTGCCAGCAGCCAAACAGAAATGGCTGAAGCTTTCTTT	CASSQTEMAEAFF	.	TRBJ1-1	TRBV14	many
TGTGCCAGTAGCCAAGCGCACTCCGGGATTAGCGCGCATGAGCAGTTCTTC	CASSQAHSGISAHEQFF	.	TRBJ2-1	TRBV4-2	.
TGTGCCTTCCCTCTGGAGCAGGGCCACGACTACACTTTC	CAFPLEQGHDYTF	.	TRBJ1-2	TRBV30	once
TGTGCCTGGAGTCTCGACGCCAGCACAGATACGCAGTATTTT	CAWSLDASTDTQYF	.	TRBJ2-3	TRBV30	.
TGCAGCGTCCGAAGGAGGCAGGAGGAGACCCAATACTTC	CSVRRRQEETQYF	.	TRBJ2-5	TRBV29-1	.
TGCAGTGCCCCAGAGTCGAGCGGCTACAATGAGCAGTTCTTC	CSAPESSGYNEQFF	.	TRBJ2-1	TRBV20-1	many
TGTGCCAGCTCACCGGACAGGCTGAACACTGAAGCTTTCTTT	CASSPDRLNTEAFF	TRBD1	TRBJ1-1	TRBV18	few
TGTACCGCTCGACTGGGGCTCTACAATGAGCGGTTCTTC	CTARLGLYNERFF	.	TRBJ2-1	TRBV6-5	.
TGTGTCACCAGCTCCGCGGCCGGGGCAGCCTTCTACGAGCAGTACTTC	CVTSSAAGAAFYEQYF	.	TRBJ2-7	TRBV28	once
TGCGCCAGCAGTCGGACTAGCGGAACAGTGAATGAGCAGTTCTTC	CASSRTSGTVNEQFF	TRBD2	TRBJ2-1	TRBV10-1	.
TGCGCCAGCAGCCAAGGGAGAGGCCTAACGGGAAATGTTGACCAAGAGACCCAGTACTTC	CASSQGRGLTGNVDQETQYF	.	TRBJ2-5	TRBV4-1	.
TGCAGTGTTGAGGAGGGGGAGGAAGCTTTCTTT	CSVEEGEEAFF	.	TRBJ1-1	TRBV29-1	.
TGTGCCAACAGTAACTCGTTCATGAACACAGATACGCAGTATTTT	CANSNSFMNTDTQYF	.	TRBJ2-3	TRBV6-5	.
TGTGCCACAGGTGAACTAGCGGGACCAACTGAAGAGCAGTTCTTC	CATGELAGPTEEQFF	TRBD2	TRBJ2-1	TRBV10-3	many
TGTGCCAGCAGTGATTCTGTCAGAACCTACGAGCAGTACTTC	CASSDSVRTYEQYF	.	TRBJ2-7	TRBV6-4	few
TGCGTCAGCAGCTTATCGACTCCATCCGAGCAGTACTTC	CVSSLSTPSEQYF	.	TRBJ2-7	TRBV5-1	.
TGCGGCATTCTCTCCCGGGACAGGGGCACAGATACACAGTATTTT	CGILSRDRGTDTQYF	TRBD1	TRBJ2-3	TRBV29-1	.
TGCGCCACTACTAGCGGAAGCTCCTACGAGCAGTACTTC	CATTSGSSYEQYF	TRBD2	TRBJ2-7	TRBV10-2	many
.	CASSSTWGGGNTEALF	.	TRBJ1-1	TRBV7-8	.
TGCAGTGTGTGTCCCGGGACAGGGTCCACTGAAGCTTTCTTT	CSVCPGTGSTEAFF	TRBD1	TRBJ1-1	TRBV20-1	.
TGCAGCGTCGAGCAAGGGACAAGCCAAGAGACCCAGTACTTC	CSVEQGTSQETQYF	.	TRBJ2-5	TRBV29-1	.
TGTGCCAACAGCCAAGATATCAGGGGCGAGCAGTACTTC	CANSQDIRGEQYF	.	TRBJ2-7	TRBV14	.
TGCAGCGTTACTCTAGGACTAGCGGGAGTGGTACTGTTCTTC	CSVTLGLAGVVLFF	TRBD2	TRBJ2-1	TRBV29-1	.
TGTGCCAGCAGTGAAAACAGGGGTACAAGTCAGCCCCAGTATTTT	CASSENRGTSQPQYF	TRBD1	TRBJ2-3	TRBV6-1	.
.	CASSYSCMNTDMQYF	.	TRBJ2-3	TRBV6-5	.
TGTGCCAACAGAAATCAGGGGGCTTCAGAGACCCAGTACTTC	CANRNQGASETQYF	TRBD1	TRBJ2-5	TRBV12-3/TRBV12-4	.
TGTGCCGGTAGTTTAGCGCCGGGGCACGGTCAGCCCCAGCATTTT	CAGSLAPGHGQPQHF	.	TRBJ1-5	TRBV12-3/TRBV12-4	.